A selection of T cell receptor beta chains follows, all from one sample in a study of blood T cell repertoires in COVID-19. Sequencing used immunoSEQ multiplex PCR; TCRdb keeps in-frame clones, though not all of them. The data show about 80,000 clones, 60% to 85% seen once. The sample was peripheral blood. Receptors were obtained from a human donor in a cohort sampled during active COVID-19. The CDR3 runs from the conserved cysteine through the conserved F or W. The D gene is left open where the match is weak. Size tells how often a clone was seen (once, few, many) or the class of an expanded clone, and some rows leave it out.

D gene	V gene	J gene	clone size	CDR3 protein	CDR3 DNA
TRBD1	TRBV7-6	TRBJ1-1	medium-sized	CASSLETGTEAFF	TGTGCCAGCAGCTTAGAGACAGGGACTGAAGCTTTCTTT
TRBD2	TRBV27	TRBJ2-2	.	CASSFTRLAGPVGELFF	TGTGCCAGCAGTTTCACAAGGCTAGCGGGGCCCGTCGGGGAGCTGTTTTTT
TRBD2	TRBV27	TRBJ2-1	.	CASKIAGSSYNEQFF	TGTGCCAGCAAGATAGCGGGAAGCTCCTACAATGAGCAGTTCTTC
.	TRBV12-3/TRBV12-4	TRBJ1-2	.	CASSLGSGGYTF	TGTGCCAGCAGTTTAGGATCGGGGGGCTACACCTTC
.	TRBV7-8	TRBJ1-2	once	CASSLGQSRGYTF	TGTGCCAGCAGCTTGGGGCAGTCGAGGGGCTACACCTTC
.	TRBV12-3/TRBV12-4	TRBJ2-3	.	CASSYRGANTQYF	TGTGCCAGCAGTTACCGCGGGGCGAATACGCAGTATTTT
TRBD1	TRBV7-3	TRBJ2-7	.	CASSLWAGGAEQYF	TGTGCCAGCAGCTTATGGGCAGGGGGCGCCGAGCAGTACTTC
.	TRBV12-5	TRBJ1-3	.	CASGPREGGNTIYF	TGTGCTAGTGGCCCCAGGGAAGGTGGAAACACCATATATTTT
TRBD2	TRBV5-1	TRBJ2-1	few	CASSLGLADEQFF	TGCGCCAGCAGCTTGGGACTAGCGGATGAGCAGTTCTTC
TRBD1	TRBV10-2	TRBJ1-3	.	CASVGGWSGNTIYF	TGCGCCAGCGTAGGGGGCTGGTCTGGAAACACCATATATTTT
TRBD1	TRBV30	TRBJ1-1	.	CAWSVRFPPPGQGYPMNTEAFF	TGTGCCTGGAGTGTACGGTTCCCCCCCCCGGGACAGGGATATCCTATGAACACTGAAGCTTTCTTT
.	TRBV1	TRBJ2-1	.	CTSSQGVKRTYNEQFF	TGCACCAGCAGCCAAGGAGTAAAGCGGACTTACAATGAGCAGTTCTTC
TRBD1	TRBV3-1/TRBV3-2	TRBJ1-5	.	CASSQGGTGGLGQPQHF	TGTGCCAGCAGCCAAGGTGGGACAGGGGGCCTGGGTCAGCCCCAGCATTTT
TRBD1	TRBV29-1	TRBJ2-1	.	CSVEDPTGTYNEQFF	TGCAGCGTTGAAGATCCGACAGGGACCTACAATGAGCAGTTCTTC
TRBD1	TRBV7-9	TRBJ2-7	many	CASSPDTGDEQYF	TGTGCCAGCAGCCCCGATACAGGGGACGAGCAGTACTTC
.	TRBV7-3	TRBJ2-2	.	CASSADGELFF	TGTGCCAGCAGCGCAGACGGGGAGCTGTTTTTT
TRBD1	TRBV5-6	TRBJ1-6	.	CASSGDSLNNSPLHF	TGTGCCAGCAGCGGGGACAGCTTAAATAATTCACCCCTCCACTTT
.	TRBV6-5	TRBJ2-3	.	CASSYSSPLPDTQYF	TGTGCCAGCAGTTACTCGAGTCCCCTCCCAGATACGCAGTATTTT
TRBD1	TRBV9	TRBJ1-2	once	CASSNLRDSFLHPFGYTF	TGTGCCAGCAGCAATTTAAGGGACAGCTTCCTCCACCCCTTCGGCTACACCTTC
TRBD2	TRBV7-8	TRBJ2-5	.	CASSRPPGLAGRETQYF	TGTGCCAGCAGCAGACCCCCGGGACTAGCGGGACGGGAGACCCAGTACTTC
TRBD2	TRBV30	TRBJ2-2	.	CAWSLLAGGPGTGELFF	TGTGCCTGGAGTCTGCTAGCGGGGGGTCCCGGAACCGGGGAGCTGTTTTTT
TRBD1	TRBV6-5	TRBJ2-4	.	CASRGQGKNIQYF	TGTGCCAGCCGGGGACAGGGGAAAAACATTCAGTACTTC
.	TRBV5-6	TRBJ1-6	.	CASSLGSAINSPLHF	TGTGCCAGCAGCTTGGGATCAGCGATTAATTCACCCCTCCACTTT
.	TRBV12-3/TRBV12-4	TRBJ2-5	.	CASSFRGEETQYF	TGTGCCAGCAGTTTCCGGGGAGAAGAGACCCAGTACTTC
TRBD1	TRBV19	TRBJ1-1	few	CASTRGTTEAFF	TGTGCCAGTACCAGGGGGACCACTGAAGCTTTCTTT
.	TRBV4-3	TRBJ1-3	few	CASSQGRDGNTIYF	TGCGCCAGCAGCCAAGGCAGGGATGGAAACACCATATATTTT
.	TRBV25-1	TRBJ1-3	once	CASSFGNTIYF	TGTGCCAGCTCCTTTGGAAACACCATATATTTT
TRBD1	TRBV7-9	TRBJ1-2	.	CASSFSSGQGAWGYTF	TGTGCCAGCAGCTTCTCCAGCGGACAGGGGGCGTGGGGCTACACCTTC
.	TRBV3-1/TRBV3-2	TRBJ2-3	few	CASSQDGRLVSTDTQYF	TGTGCCAGCAGCCAAGATGGCCGCCTTGTTAGCACAGATACGCAGTATTTT
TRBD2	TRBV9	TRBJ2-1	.	CASSRASGGGEQFF	TGTGCCAGCAGCAGGGCTAGCGGGGGAGGGGAGCAGTTCTTC
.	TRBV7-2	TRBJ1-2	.	CASSAGESNYGYTF	TGTGCCAGCAGCGCTGGGGAGAGCAACTATGGCTACACCTTC
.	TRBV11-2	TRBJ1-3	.	CASSPPGFRNTIYF	TGTGCCAGCAGCCCCCCAGGGTTTAGAAACACCATATATTTT
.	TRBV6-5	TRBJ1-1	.	CASSYSWDYTEAFF	TGTGCCAGCAGTTACTCTTGGGACTACACTGAAGCTTTCTTT
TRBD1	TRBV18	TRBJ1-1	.	CASSDLDRGPPHFDMNTEAFF	TGTGCCAGCTCGGATCTGGACAGGGGGCCACCCCATTTCGACATGAACACTGAAGCTTTCTTT
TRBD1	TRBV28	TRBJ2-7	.	CASSTIIWTGVYEQYF	TGTGCCAGCAGTACGATCATTTGGACAGGGGTCTACGAGCAGTACTTC
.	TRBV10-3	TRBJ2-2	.	CAISESTQRPENTGELFF	TGTGCCATCAGTGAGTCGACTCAGAGGCCTGAGAACACCGGGGAGCTGTTTTTT
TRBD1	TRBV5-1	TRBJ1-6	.	CASSGQGGNSPLHF	TGCGCCAGCAGCGGACAGGGAGGGAATTCACCCCTCCACTTT
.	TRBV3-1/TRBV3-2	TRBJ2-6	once	CASSRTAPSGANVLTF	TGTGCCAGCAGCCGGACAGCCCCCTCTGGGGCCAACGTCCTGACTTTC
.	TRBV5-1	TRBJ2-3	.	CASSSSAVASRGSTDTQYF	TGCGCCAGCAGCTCCTCCGCGGTCGCCTCGCGGGGTAGCACAGATACGCAGTATTTT
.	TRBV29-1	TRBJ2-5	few	CSVGEGVWETQYF	TGCAGCGTTGGGGAGGGGGTCTGGGAGACCCAGTACTTC
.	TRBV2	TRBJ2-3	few	CASSETPRTDTQYF	TGTGCCAGCAGTGAAACTCCTCGCACAGATACGCAGTATTTT
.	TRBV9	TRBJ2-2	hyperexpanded	CASSLRTGELFF	TGTGCCAGCAGCCTACGGACCGGGGAGCTGTTTTTT
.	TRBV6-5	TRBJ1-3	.	CASTGGNSGNTIYF	TGTGCCAGCACCGGGGGGAACTCTGGAAACACCATATATTTT
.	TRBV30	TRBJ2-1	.	CAWSVRSSLYNEQFF	TGTGCCTGGAGTGTACGGTCTAGCTTATACAATGAGCAGTTCTTC
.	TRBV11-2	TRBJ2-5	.	CASSLQGQRTQYF	TGTGCCAGCAGCCTTCAAGGACAGCGGACCCAGTACTTC
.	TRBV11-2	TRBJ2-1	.	CASSLVRDSLEQFF	TGTGCCAGCAGCTTAGTGAGGGACTCCCTGGAGCAGTTCTTC
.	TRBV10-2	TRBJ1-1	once	CACLMGMNTEAFF	TGCGCCTGCCTCATGGGCATGAACACTGAAGCTTTCTTT
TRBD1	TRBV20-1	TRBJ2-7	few	CSALTGDEQYF	TGCAGTGCCCTGACAGGGGACGAGCAGTACTTC
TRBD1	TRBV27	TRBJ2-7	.	CASRPTGGRSYEQYF	TGTGCCAGCAGGCCTACAGGGGGCCGGTCGTACGAGCAGTACTTC
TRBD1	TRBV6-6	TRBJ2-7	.	CASRTDRGRPYEQYF	TGTGCCAGCAGAACCGACAGGGGTCGTCCCTACGAGCAGTACTTC
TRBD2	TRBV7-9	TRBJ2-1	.	CASSPRDYHNEQFF	TGTGCCAGCAGCCCCCGGGACTATCACAATGAGCAGTTCTTC
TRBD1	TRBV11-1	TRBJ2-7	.	CASSFEKGAYEQYF	TGTGCCAGCAGCTTCGAGAAGGGGGCGTATGAGCAGTACTTC
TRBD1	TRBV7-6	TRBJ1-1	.	CASSSRGRLEHTEAFF	TGTGCCAGCAGCTCGAGGGGGCGCCTTGAACACACTGAAGCTTTCTTT
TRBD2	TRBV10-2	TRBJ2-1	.	CASRYTRGLEYSEQFF	TGCGCCAGCCGATACACTAGGGGACTAGAATATAGTGAGCAGTTCTTC
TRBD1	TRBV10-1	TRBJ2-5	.	CASSEGTGERETQYF	TGCGCCAGCAGTGAGGGGACAGGGGAGCGAGAGACCCAGTACTTC